This T cell receptor (beta chain) is drawn from a study of blood T cell repertoires in COVID-19. For the study at large: Whether acute or convalescent, the COVID-19 samples came from the United States, Italy and Spain.

Some clones are missing from TCRdb's copy, which holds only in-frame ones; the method was immunoSEQ multiplex PCR. Of around 450,000 clones listed, nearly 90% are singletons. There are 18 residues in the CDR3. J gave up 5 bases and V 3 bases, and 16 bases lay outside the gene matches. The germline V gene encodes CDR1 SGDLS and CDR2 YYNGEE. The receptor was derived from a woman aged 18-35 years with acute COVID-19. The sequencing input was PBMCs or T cells enriched from blood (not recorded which). The chain is built from TRBV9 and TRBJ1-5; 8 bases align to TRBD1. The CDR3 region has the DNA TGTGCCAGCAGCGCCGACAGGGGAGGAGGAGGGGAATATCAGCCCCAGCATTTT. Translated, it gives CASSADRGGGGEYQPQHF. Drawing the rest from reference TRBV9 and TRBJ1-5, the complete variable domain is DSGVTQTPKHLITATGQRVTLRCSPRSGDLSVYWYQQSLDQGLQFLIQYYNGEERAKGNILERFSAQQFPDLHSELNLSSLELGDSALYFCASSADRGGGGEYQPQHFGDGTRLSIL.